This TCR beta chain was captured in a study of blood T cell repertoires in COVID-19. Clones were read by immunoSEQ multiplex PCR, and TCRdb kept only the in-frame ones, dropping some. This sample has more than 150,000 clones; less than 90% occur once, and the top ten carry around 6.5%. The participants were between about 18 and 90 years old and came from under 25 US areas. Each participant's cohort was designated according to participant-reported clinical history. Two consecutive negative NP/OP PCR tests, clearance, or resolved symptoms defined Cohort 3 recovery. The CDR3 has 16 amino acids. Losses at the gene ends were 3 bases for V and 0 bases for J; bases not matched to a gene: 8. Germline CDR1 is SGHTA and CDR2 is FQGNSA.

The chain links TRBV7-2 to TRBJ2-7, with TRBD1 matching 7 bases. The sequence derives from a woman aged 45-60 years who had recovered from COVID-19. The sequencing sample was made of PBMCs or T cells enriched from blood (not recorded which). CDR3 sequence (DNA): TGTGCCAGCAGCTTTAGGACAGGTCGTAGCTCCTACGAGCAGTACTTC. It yields the protein CASSFRTGRSSYEQYF. The variable domain in full, completed from reference TRBV7-2 and TRBJ2-7, reads GAGVSQSPSNKVTEKGKDVELRCDPISGHTALYWYRQSLGQGLEFLIYFQGNSAPDKSGLPSDRFSAERTGGSVSTLTIQRTQQEDSAVYLCASSFRTGRSSYEQYFGPGTRLTVT.